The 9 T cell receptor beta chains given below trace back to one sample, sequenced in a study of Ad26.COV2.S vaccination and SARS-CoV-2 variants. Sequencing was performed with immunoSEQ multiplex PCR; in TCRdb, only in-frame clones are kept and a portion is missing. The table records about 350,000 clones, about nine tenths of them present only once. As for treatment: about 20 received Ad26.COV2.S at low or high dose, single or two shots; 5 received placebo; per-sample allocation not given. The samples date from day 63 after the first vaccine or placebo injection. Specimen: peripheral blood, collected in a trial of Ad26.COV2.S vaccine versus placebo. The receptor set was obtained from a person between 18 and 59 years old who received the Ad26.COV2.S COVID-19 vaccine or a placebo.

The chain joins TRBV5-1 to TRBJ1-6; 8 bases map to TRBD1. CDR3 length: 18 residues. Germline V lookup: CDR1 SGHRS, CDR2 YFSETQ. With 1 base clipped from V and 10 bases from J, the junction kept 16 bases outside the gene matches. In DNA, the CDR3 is TGCGCCAGCAGCTTGTTGAGTCCAGGGGGCCTCTTCGAATCACCCCTCCACTTT. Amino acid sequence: CASSLLSPGGLFESPLHF.

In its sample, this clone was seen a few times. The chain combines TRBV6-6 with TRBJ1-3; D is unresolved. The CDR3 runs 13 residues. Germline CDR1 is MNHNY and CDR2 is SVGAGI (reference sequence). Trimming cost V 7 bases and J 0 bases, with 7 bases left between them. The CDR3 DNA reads TGTGCCAGCAACATCAACTCTGGAAACACCATATATTTT. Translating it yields CASNINSGNTIYF.

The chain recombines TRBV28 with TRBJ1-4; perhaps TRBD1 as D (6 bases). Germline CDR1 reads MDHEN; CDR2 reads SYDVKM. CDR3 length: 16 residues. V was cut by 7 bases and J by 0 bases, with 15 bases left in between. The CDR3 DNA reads TGTGCCAGCAAGCTGGACAGTGCTGCAACTAATGAAAAACTGTTTTTT. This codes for CASKLDSAATNEKLFF.

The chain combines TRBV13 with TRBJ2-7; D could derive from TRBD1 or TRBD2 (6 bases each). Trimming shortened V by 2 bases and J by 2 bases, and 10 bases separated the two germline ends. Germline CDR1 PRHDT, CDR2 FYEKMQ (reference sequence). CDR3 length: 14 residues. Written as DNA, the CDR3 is TGTGCCAGCAGCTTAAGGGGGGAACCCTACGAGCAGTACTTC. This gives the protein CASSLRGEPYEQYF.

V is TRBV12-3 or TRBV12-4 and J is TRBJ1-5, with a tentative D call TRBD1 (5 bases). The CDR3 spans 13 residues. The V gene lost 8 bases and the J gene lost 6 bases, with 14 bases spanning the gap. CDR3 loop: CASWVGGGQPQHF. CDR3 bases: TGTGCCAGCTGGGTGGGGGGTGGTCAGCCCCAGCATTTT.

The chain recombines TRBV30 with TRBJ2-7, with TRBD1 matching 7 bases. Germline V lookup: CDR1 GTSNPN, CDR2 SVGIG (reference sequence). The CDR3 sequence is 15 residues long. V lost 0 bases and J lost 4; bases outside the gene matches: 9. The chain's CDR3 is CAWSVPRGLGYEQYF. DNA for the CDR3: TGTGCCTGGAGTGTCCCCAGGGGGTTGGGGTACGAGCAGTACTTC.

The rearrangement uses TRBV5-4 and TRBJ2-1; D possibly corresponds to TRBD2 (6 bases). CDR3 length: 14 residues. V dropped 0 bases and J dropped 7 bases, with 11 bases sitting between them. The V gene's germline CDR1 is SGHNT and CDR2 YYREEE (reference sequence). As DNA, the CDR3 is TGTGCCAGCAGCTTGGGTCCTAGCGTGAATGAGCAGTTCTTC. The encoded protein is CASSLGPSVNEQFF.

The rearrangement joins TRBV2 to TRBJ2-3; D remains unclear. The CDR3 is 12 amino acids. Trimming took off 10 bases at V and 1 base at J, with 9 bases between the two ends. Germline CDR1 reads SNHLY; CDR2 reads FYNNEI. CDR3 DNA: TGTGCCAACGCCTGGGGCACAGATACGCAGTATTTT. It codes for CANAWGTDTQYF.

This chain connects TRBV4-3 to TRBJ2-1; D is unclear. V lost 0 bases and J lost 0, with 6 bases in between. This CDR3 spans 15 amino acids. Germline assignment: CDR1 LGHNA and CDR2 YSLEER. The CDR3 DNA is TGCGCCAGCAGCCAAGACTACTACTCCTACAATGAGCAGTTCTTC. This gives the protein CASSQDYYSYNEQFF.